Reported below is one T cell receptor (beta chain). Generated by immunoSEQ multiplex PCR, the TCRdb table keeps only in-frame clones and is missing some. The data show approximately 35,000 clones, around 34% seen once. The record originates from a study of PD-L1 blockade in urothelial cancer. The trim removed 5 bases at V and 1 base at J, leaving 4 bases unmatched. The germline V gene has CDR1 SGHNT and CDR2 YENEEA. The CDR3 covers 16 residues. This rearrangement joins TRBV11-3 to TRBJ2-7; TRBD2 matches 14 bases. The starting material was tumor tissue, obtained before atezolizumab (anti-PD-L1) treatment. The clonotype originates from a man in his 60s with urothelial cancer. The CDR3 sequence is CASSLGTSGSSYEQYF. The CDR3 nucleotides are TGTGCCAGCAGCCTGGGGACTAGCGGGAGTTCCTACGAGCAGTACTTC.